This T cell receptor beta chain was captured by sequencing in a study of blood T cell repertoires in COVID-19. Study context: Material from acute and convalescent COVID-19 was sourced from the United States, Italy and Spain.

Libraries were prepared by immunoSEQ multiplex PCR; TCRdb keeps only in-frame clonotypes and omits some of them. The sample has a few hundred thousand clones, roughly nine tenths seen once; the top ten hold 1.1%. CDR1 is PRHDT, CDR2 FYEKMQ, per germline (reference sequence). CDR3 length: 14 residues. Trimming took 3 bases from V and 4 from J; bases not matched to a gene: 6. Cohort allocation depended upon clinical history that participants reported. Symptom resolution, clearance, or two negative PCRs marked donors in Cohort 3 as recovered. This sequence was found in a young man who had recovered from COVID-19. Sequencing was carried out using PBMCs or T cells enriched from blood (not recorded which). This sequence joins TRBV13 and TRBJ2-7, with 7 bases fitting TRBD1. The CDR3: CASSFGDSSYEQYF. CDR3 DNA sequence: TGTGCCAGCAGCTTCGGGGACAGCAGTTACGAGCAGTACTTC.